This passage covers 14 T cell receptor beta chains from one sample sequenced in a study of T cell responses to AZD1222 COVID-19 vaccine. Sequencing was performed with immunoSEQ multiplex PCR; in TCRdb, only in-frame clones are kept and a portion is missing. Of approximately 270,000 clones listed, approximately 94% are singletons. Sequenced here: peripheral blood, sampled 28 days after the second AZD1222 dose. These receptors were taken from an adult who received the AZD1222 COVID-19 vaccine.

The rearrangement uses TRBV18 and TRBJ2-7; D remains ambiguous. Germline CDR1 KGHSH, CDR2 LQKENI. The CDR3 is made up of 12 amino acids. Trimming left V 6 bases short and J 5 bases short, with 11 bases between. The CDR3 reads CASSPRWDEQYF. CDR3 DNA sequence: TGTGCCAGCTCCCCGCGTTGGGACGAGCAGTACTTC.

As regards this clone: The limits of the CDR3 on the DNA are not certain, so only TCRdb's listed CDR3 is given. V and J are TRBV6-5 and TRBJ1-1. Germline CDR1 and CDR2: MNHEY and SVGAGI. The CDR3 spans 13 residues, counting both ends. The CDR3 protein is CASSYSFGTGTFF.

This clone was seen only a few times. The chain recombines TRBV29-1 with TRBJ1-2, with a possible D match to TRBD1 (5 bases). Trimming left V 6 bases short and J 4 bases short, with 9 bases between. Germline CDR1 is SQVTM and CDR2 is ANQGSEA. The CDR3 has 11 amino acids. The DNA for the CDR3 is TGCAGCGTAAGGGGAAGCTATGGCTACACCTTC. This translates into CSVRGSYGYTF.

V is TRBV3-1 (or the pseudogene TRBV3-2) and J is TRBJ1-2; D is ambiguous. Trimming cost V 1 base and J 7 bases, with 10 bases left between them. The length of the CDR3 is 13 residues. Per germline, CDR1 LGHDT and CDR2 YNNKEL (reference sequence). The CDR3 DNA follows: TGTGCCAGCAGCCAAGTAGTGTCAGGTGGCTACACCTTC. This translates into CASSQVVSGGYTF.

The sample holds one count of this clone. The chain links TRBV15 to TRBJ1-2; D gene uncertain. The CDR3 contains 15 residues. Per germline, CDR1 LNHNV and CDR2 YYDKDF (reference sequence). V was pared by 0 bases and J by 1 base, with 9 bases between. In DNA form, the CDR3 reads TGTGCCACCAGCAGAGATCCGTCCCTTAACTATGGCTACACCTTC. Translation gives CATSRDPSLNYGYTF.

This sequence joins TRBV2 and TRBJ1-2; 10 bases map to TRBD1. With 5 bases clipped from V and 8 bases from J, the junction kept 11 bases outside the gene matches. From germline, CDR1 is SNHLY and CDR2 FYNNEI. The CDR3 loop spans 15 amino acids. This CDR3 reads CASSLKGQGSGGYTF. The DNA for the CDR3 is TGTGCCAGCAGTCTAAAGGGACAGGGGTCCGGCGGCTACACCTTC.

This chain connects TRBV19 to TRBJ2-1, with 9 bases fitting TRBD2. The germline gives CDR1 LNHDA, CDR2 SQIVND (reference sequence). The CDR3 covers 15 residues. J lost 0 bases, V lost 5 bases, and 2 bases had no gene match. The CDR3 reads CASSYSGSSYNEQFF. The CDR3 DNA is TGTGCCAGTAGTTATAGCGGGAGCTCCTACAATGAGCAGTTCTTC.

The chain links TRBV6-5 to TRBJ1-2; the match to TRBD1 covers 8 bases. CDR3 size: 16 residues. The germline V gene has CDR1 MNHEY and CDR2 SVGAGI. J lost 7 bases, V lost 0 bases, and 10 bases had no gene match. CDR3 DNA: TGTGCCAGCAGTTACTCGTCTACAGGGGGAGCTGGTGGCTACACCTTC. It yields the protein CASSYSSTGGAGGYTF.

This clone was seen just once. The gene calls are TRBV20-1 and TRBJ2-1, with no clear D. Germline V gene data show CDR1 as DFQATT and CDR2 as SNEGSKA (reference sequence). V shed 5 bases and J shed 8 bases, with 7 bases lying between them. CDR3 length: 10 residues. This CDR3 is CSALKDEQFF. The CDR3 DNA reads as TGCAGTGCTCTTAAGGATGAGCAGTTCTTC.

This clone was counted between two and nine times. The rearrangement links TRBV7-2 to TRBJ2-1, with D perhaps matching TRBD2 (5 bases). CDR1 and CDR2 (germline): SGHTA, FQGNSA. The CDR3 is made up of 14 amino acids. Trimming took 5 bases from V and 3 from J, leaving 11 bases between them. CDR3 DNA sequence: TGTGCCAGCAGCCCAAGGACTCGCTACAATGAGCAGTTCTTC. This encodes CASSPRTRYNEQFF.

This chain uses TRBV7-8 with TRBJ2-7, with TRBD1 matching over 7 bases. After removal of 4 bases from V and 7 bases from J, the junction contained 10 bases not matched to a gene. This CDR3 is 14 amino acids long. The germline V gene has CDR1 SGHVS and CDR2 FQNEAQ. The DNA for the CDR3 is TGTGCCAGCAGCTCCTACCGGGACAGAGCTGAGCAGTACTTC. Translated: CASSSYRDRAEQYF.

This clone was seen just once. V and J are TRBV10-2 and TRBJ1-1; D is unclear. This CDR3 contains 15 residues. V was cut by 0 bases and J by 3 bases, with 11 bases left in between. Germline values: CDR1 WSHSY, CDR2 SAAADI. In DNA form, the CDR3 reads TGCGCCAGCAGTGAGTCGGAGGAATGGGACACTGAAGCTTTCTTT. Amino acids: CASSESEEWDTEAFF.

This chain connects TRBV11-2 to TRBJ2-3; D gene ambiguous. V was trimmed by 0 bases and J by 6 bases, leaving 7 bases between them. Germline assignment: CDR1 SGHAT and CDR2 FQNNGV. The CDR3 spans 13 residues. Written as DNA, the CDR3 is TGTGCCAGCAGCTTAGATTTTAGTGATACGCAGTATTTT. This translates into CASSLDFSDTQYF.

This rearrangement joins TRBV19 to TRBJ1-5; D is possibly TRBD1 (6 bases). In germline, CDR1 is LNHDA, CDR2 SQIVND (reference sequence). Trimming took 4 bases from V and 0 from J, leaving 13 bases between them. CDR3 length equals 16 residues. The DNA of the CDR3 is TGTGCCAGTAGTAACAGGGCCCCCCATAGCAATCAGCCCCAGCATTTT. Translated: CASSNRAPHSNQPQHF.